This TCR beta chain was found in a study of blood T cell repertoires in COVID-19. Clones were sequenced by immunoSEQ multiplex PCR, and TCRdb holds only the in-frame ones, with some missing. The data hold around 290,000 clones, with 70% to 90% observed a single time. V lost 3 bases and J lost 1, with 14 bases in between. The germline gives CDR1 LGHDT, CDR2 YNNKEL (reference sequence). The CDR3 contains 16 residues. The clonotype originates from a woman aged 60-75 years in a cohort exposed to, infected with or recovered from COVID-19 (not recorded which). Sequencing was carried out using PBMCs or T cells enriched from blood (not recorded which). The chain combines TRBV3-1 (or the pseudogene TRBV3-2) with TRBJ2-3; D is perhaps TRBD2 (5 bases). CDR3 DNA: TGTGCCAGCAGCCACCGAGGGAAGGGTGGCACAGATACGCAGTATTTT. This codes for CASSHRGKGGTDTQYF.